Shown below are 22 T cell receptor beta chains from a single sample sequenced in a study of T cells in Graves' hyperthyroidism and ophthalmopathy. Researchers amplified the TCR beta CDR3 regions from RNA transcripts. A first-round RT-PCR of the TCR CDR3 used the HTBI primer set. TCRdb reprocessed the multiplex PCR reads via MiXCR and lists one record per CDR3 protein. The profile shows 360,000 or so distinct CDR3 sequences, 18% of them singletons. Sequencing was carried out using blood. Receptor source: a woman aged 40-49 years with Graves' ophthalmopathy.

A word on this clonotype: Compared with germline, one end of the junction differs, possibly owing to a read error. CDR3 DNA: TGTGCCAGCAGCACCAACGTCGGGGCGGCGCGACCGAACTTT. Residues: CASSTNVGAARPNF. The V call is TRBV28, the J call TRBJ1-1, with D perhaps matching TRBD1 (5 bases). The CDR3 is 14 residues long. Per the germline V gene, CDR1 is MDHEN and CDR2 is SYDVKM.

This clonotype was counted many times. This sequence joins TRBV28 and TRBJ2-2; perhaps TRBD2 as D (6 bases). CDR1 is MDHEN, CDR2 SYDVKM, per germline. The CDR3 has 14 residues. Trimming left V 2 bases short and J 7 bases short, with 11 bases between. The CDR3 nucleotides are TGTGCCAGCAGTTTACCTAGCGATAACGGGGAGCTGTTTTTT. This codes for CASSLPSDNGELFF. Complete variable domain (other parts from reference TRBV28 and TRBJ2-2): DVKVTQSSRYLVKRTGEKVFLECVQDMDHENMFWYRQDPGLGLRLIYFSYDVKMKEKGDIPEGYSVSREKKERFSLILESASTNQTSMYLCASSLPSDNGELFFGEGSRLTVL.

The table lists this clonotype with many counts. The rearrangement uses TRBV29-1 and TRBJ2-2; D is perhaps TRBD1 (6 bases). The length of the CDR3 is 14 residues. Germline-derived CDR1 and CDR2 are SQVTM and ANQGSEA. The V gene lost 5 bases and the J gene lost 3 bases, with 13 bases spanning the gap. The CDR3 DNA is TGCAGCGTTCGAGACAGGCCGGACACCGGGGAGCTGTTTTTT. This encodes CSVRDRPDTGELFF.

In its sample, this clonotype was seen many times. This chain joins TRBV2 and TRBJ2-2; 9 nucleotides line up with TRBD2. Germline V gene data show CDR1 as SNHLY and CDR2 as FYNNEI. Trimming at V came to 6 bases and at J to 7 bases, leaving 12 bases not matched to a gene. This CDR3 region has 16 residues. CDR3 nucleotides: TGTGCCAGCAGAAGATATAGCGGGAGAGGGAACGGGGAGCTGTTTTTT. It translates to CASRRYSGRGNGELFF.

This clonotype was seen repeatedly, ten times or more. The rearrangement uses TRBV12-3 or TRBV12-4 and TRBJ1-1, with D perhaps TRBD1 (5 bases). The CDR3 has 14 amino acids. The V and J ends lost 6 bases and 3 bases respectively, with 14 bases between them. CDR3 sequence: CASSPPTAYTEAFF. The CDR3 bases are TGTGCCAGCAGCCCTCCGACAGCCTACACTGAAGCTTTCTTT.

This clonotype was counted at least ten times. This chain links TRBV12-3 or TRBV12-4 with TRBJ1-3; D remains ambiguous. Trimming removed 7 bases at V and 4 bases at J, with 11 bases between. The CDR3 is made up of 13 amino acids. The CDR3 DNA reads TGTGCCAGCACCACGACGACGGGAAACACCATATATTTT. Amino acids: CASTTTTGNTIYF.

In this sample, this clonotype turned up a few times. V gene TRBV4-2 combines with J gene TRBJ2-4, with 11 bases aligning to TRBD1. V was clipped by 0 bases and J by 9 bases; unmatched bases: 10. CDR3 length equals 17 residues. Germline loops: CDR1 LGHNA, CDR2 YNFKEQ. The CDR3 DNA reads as TGTGCCAGCAGCCAAGATATCCCGGACAGGGGGCAAATCATTCAGTACTTC. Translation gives CASSQDIPDRGQIIQYF.

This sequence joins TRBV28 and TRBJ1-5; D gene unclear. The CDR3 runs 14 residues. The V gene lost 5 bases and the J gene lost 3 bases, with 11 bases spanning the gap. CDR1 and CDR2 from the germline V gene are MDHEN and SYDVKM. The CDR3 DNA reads TGTGCCAGCAGTGATCCTAGCGACAATCAGCCCCAGCATTTT. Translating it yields CASSDPSDNQPQHF. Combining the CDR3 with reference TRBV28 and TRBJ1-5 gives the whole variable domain DVKVTQSSRYLVKRTGEKVFLECVQDMDHENMFWYRQDPGLGLRLIYFSYDVKMKEKGDIPEGYSVSREKKERFSLILESASTNQTSMYLCASSDPSDNQPQHFGDGTRLSIL.

This CDR3 is CASSTPDRGGNQPQHF. As DNA, the CDR3 is TGTGCCAGTAGTACCCCGGACAGGGGAGGCAATCAGCCCCAGCATTTT. The chain carries TRBV19 and TRBJ1-5, with 9 bases fitting TRBD1. Germline V lookup: CDR1 LNHDA, CDR2 SQIVND (reference sequence). CDR3 length: 16 residues. With V trimmed by 4 bases and J by 2 bases, 6 bases remained unmatched. The whole variable domain, filled in from reference TRBV19 and TRBJ1-5, reads DGGITQSPKYLFRKEGQNVTLSCEQNLNHDAMYWYRQDPGQGLRLIYYSQIVNDFQKGDIAEGYSVSREKKESFPLTVTSAQKNPTAFYLCASSTPDRGGNQPQHFGDGTRLSIL.

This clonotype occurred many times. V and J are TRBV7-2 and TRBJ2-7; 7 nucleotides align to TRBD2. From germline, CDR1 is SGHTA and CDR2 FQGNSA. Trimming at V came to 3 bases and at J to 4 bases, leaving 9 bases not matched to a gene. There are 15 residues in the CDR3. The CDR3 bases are TGTGCCAGCAGCTTTCAAAGCGGGACTTCTTACGAGCAGTACTTC. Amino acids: CASSFQSGTSYEQYF.

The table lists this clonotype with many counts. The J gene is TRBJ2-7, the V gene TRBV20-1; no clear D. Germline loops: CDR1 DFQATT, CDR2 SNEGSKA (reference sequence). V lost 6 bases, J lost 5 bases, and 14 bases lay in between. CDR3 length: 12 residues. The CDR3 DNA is TGCAGTGCCAGTGGCCCCTGGGACGAGCAGTACTTC. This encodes CSASGPWDEQYF.

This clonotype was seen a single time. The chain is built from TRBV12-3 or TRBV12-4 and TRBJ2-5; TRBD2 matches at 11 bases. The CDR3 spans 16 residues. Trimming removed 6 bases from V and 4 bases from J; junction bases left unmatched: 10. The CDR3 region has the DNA TGTGCCAGCAGCATGGGACTAGCGGCTGAACGAGAGACCCAGTACTTC. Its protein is CASSMGLAAERETQYF.

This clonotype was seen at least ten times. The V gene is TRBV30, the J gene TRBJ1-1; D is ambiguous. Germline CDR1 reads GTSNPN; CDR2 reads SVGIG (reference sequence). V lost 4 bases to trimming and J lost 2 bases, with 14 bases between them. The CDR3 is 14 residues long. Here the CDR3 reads CAWTSDTRNTEAFF. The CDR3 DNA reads TGTGCCTGGACCAGTGACACCAGAAACACTGAAGCTTTCTTT. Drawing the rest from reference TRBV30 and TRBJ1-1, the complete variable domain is SQTIHQWPATLVQPVGSPLSLECTVEGTSNPNLYWYRQAAGRGLQLLFYSVGIGQISSEVPQNLSASRPQDRQFILSSKKLLLSDSGFYLCAWTSDTRNTEAFFGQGTRLTVV.

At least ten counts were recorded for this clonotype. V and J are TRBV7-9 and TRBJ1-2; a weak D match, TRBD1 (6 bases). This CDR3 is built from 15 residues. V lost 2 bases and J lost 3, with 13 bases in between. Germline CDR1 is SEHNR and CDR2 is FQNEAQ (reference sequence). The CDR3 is CASSLRLAGDYGYTF. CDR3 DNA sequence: TGTGCCAGCAGCTTAAGGTTGGCAGGGGACTATGGCTACACCTTC.

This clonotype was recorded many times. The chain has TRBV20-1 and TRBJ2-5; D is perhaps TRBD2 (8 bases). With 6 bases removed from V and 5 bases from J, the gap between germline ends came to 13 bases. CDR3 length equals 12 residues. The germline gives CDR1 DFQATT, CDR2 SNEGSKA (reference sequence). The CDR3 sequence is CSAGRGRETQYF. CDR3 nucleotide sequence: TGCAGTGCCGGGAGGGGGCGGGAGACCCAGTACTTC.

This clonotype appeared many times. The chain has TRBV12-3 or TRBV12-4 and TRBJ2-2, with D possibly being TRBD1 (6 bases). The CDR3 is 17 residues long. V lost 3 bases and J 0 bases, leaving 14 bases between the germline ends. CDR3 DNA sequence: TGTGCCAGCAGTTTTAACAGGGAGATCGCGAACACCGGGGAGCTGTTTTTT. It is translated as CASSFNREIANTGELFF.

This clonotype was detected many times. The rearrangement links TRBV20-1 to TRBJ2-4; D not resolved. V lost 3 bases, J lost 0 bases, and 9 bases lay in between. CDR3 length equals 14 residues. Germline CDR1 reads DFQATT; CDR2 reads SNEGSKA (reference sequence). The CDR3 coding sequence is TGCAGTGCTAGCGGCGGTATAGCCAAAAACATTCAGTACTTC. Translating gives CSASGGIAKNIQYF.

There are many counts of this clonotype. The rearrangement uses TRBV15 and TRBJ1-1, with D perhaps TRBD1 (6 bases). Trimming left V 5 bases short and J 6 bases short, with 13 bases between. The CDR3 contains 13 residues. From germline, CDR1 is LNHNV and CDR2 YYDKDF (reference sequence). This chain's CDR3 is CATSSTGGPEAFF. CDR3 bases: TGTGCCACCAGCTCAACCGGGGGGCCTGAAGCTTTCTTT.

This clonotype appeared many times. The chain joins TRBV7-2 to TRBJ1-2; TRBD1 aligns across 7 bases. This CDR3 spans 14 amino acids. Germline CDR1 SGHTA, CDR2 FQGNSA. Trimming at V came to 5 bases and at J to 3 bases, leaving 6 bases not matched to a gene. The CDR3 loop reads CASSPRGVDYGYTF. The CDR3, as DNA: TGTGCCAGCAGCCCCAGGGGGGTAGACTATGGCTACACCTTC.

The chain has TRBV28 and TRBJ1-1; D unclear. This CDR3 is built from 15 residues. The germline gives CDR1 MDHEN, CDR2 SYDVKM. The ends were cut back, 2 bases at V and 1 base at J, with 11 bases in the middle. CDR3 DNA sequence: TGTGCCAGCAGTTTAATAGGAGGCGGGAACACTGAAGCTTTCTTT. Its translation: CASSLIGGGNTEAFF.

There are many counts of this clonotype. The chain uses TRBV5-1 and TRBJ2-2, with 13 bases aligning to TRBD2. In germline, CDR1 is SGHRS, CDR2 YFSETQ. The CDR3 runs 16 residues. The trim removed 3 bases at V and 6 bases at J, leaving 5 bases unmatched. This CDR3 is CASSWTSGSSAGELFF. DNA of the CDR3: TGCGCCAGCAGCTGGACTAGCGGGAGTAGTGCCGGGGAGCTGTTTTTT.

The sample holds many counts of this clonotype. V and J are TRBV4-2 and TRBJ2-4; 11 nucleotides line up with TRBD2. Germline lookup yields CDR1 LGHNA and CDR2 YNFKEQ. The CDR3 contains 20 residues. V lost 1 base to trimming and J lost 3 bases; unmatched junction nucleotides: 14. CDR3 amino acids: CASSQGLAGGPQAYKNIQYF. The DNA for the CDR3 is TGTGCCAGCAGCCAAGGATTAGCGGGAGGGCCTCAAGCTTACAAAAACATTCAGTACTTC.